This entry is about one TCR beta chain. Its cognate antigen is unknown. CDR1 and CDR2 from the germline V gene are LNHDA and SQIVND (reference sequence). The CDR3 runs 14 residues. Trimming shortened V by 3 bases and J by 7 bases, and 12 bases separated the two germline ends. With 60 Vbeta and 13 Jbeta primers, the PCR was carried out. TCRdb's copy holds only in-frame clones and misses some; the assay was immunoSEQ multiplex PCR. The profile covers 200,000 to 250,000 clones, with around 85% appearing a single time and about 1.5% taken by the ten largest. This sample is part of a study of cytomegalovirus exposure and HLA in healthy donors. Findings and limits, study-wide: Reports state that TCR beta sequences accurately predicted most subjects' HLA-A and HLA-B alleles. Some V segments, TRBV6-2 and TRBV6-3 among them, were indistinguishable and were therefore excluded. By a later analysis, the bulk of CMV-associated TCR beta chains appeared HLA-restricted.

All the people who gave samples were healthy bone marrow donors. The chain joins TRBV19 to TRBJ2-2; D gene uncertain. This clonotype was sampled from a man aged 50 or older in good health and CMV-seronegative. Sequencing was done on a sample of PBMCs. The CDR3 loop is CASSIGRVGGELFF. The CDR3 DNA reads as TGTGCCAGTAGTATTGGGCGCGTGGGCGGGGAGCTGTTTTTT.